Below, 17 T cell receptor beta chains from the same sample are listed, as sequenced in a study of T-cell memory formation after mild COVID-19. TCRdb re-called the 5' RACE reads with MiXCR, one entry per CDR3 protein. The sample has 300,000 to 400,000 distinct CDR3 sequences; roughly 21% are singletons. The sequenced sample was PBMCs or a T cell subset sorted from them (not recorded which). These receptors were taken from an adult woman who had mild COVID-19 (a few samples of this study predate the infection). Cell type and time point are not known.

The genes are TRBV10-3 and TRBJ2-5; 12 bases match TRBD1. This CDR3 spans 15 amino acids. Germline V lookup: CDR1 ENHRY, CDR2 SYGVKD. The junction had 11 bases not matched to a gene; V was cut back by 10 bases and J by 5 bases. In DNA form, the CDR3 reads TGTGCCAGTTCTGCCCGGGACAGGGGGCTGGAGACCCAGTACTTC. Translation: CASSARDRGLETQYF.

There are many counts of this clonotype. The genes are TRBV4-3 and TRBJ2-3; no reliable D call. The germline V gene has CDR1 LGHNA and CDR2 YSLEER. The CDR3 length is 14 residues. The germline V and J ends were trimmed by 1 base and 1 base, with 6 bases remaining between them. The CDR3 loop reads CASSQGGRTDTQYF. The DNA for the CDR3 is TGCGCCAGCAGCCAAGGCGGCCGCACAGATACGCAGTATTTT.

This clonotype was picked up many times. This rearrangement joins TRBV5-1 to TRBJ2-7, with a possible D match to TRBD1 (5 bases). The CDR3 covers 13 residues. Trimming removed 4 bases at V and 6 bases at J, with 14 bases between. The germline CDR1 and CDR2 sequences are SGHRS and YFSETQ. CDR3: CASSLGSDSEQYF. The CDR3 coding sequence is TGCGCCAGCAGCCTCGGCAGTGACAGCGAGCAGTACTTC.

In its sample, this clonotype was seen a few times. This sequence joins TRBV7-9 and TRBJ2-1; TRBD2 aligns across 11 bases. This CDR3 region has 15 residues. Trimming removed 6 bases from V and 4 bases from J; junction bases left unmatched: 5. Germline values: CDR1 SEHNR, CDR2 FQNEAQ (reference sequence). The CDR3 DNA sequence: TGTGCCAGCAGTTGGACTAGCGGGCGATACAATGAGCAGTTCTTC. Its translation: CASSWTSGRYNEQFF.

This clonotype was seen repeatedly, ten times or more. The chain couples TRBV5-6 to TRBJ2-1; perhaps TRBD2 as D (6 bases). The CDR3 totals 15 residues. Trimming shortened V by 0 bases and J by 9 bases, and 16 bases separated the two germline ends. In germline, CDR1 is SGHDT, CDR2 YYEEEE. The CDR3 region has the DNA TGTGCCAGCAGCTTGGGGGGAGGTTCGAGAGGTGAGCAGTTCTTC. Its translation: CASSLGGGSRGEQFF.

The chain has TRBV29-1 and TRBJ2-1, with D perhaps matching TRBD2 (6 bases). CDR1 is SQVTM, CDR2 ANQGSEA, per germline. The V and J ends lost 2 bases and 0 bases respectively, with 11 bases between them. This CDR3 has 15 residues. The CDR3 here is CSVELGLSSYNEQFF. The CDR3 region has the DNA TGCAGCGTTGAATTGGGACTTAGCTCCTACAATGAGCAGTTCTTC.

This clonotype was recorded a few times. This chain joins TRBV2 and TRBJ2-1, with 11 bases fitting TRBD2. The CDR3 length is 14 residues. After removal of 9 bases from V and 7 bases from J, the junction contained 8 bases not matched to a gene. Germline values: CDR1 SNHLY, CDR2 FYNNEI. For the CDR3, the DNA is TGTGCCAGTACCTCTAGCGGGGGGTATAATGAGCAGTTCTTC. It encodes CASTSSGGYNEQFF.

The chain carries TRBV27 and TRBJ1-4; D is unresolved. V gave up 4 bases and J gave up 8 bases, with 8 bases separating them. CDR1 is MNHEY, CDR2 SMNVEV, per germline (reference sequence). The CDR3 contains 12 residues. The CDR3 is CASSSSREKLFF. DNA of the CDR3: TGTGCCAGCAGTTCATCTAGGGAAAAACTGTTTTTT. Full variable domain (missing parts from reference TRBV27 and TRBJ1-4): EAQVTQNPRYLITVTGKKLTVTCSQNMNHEYMSWYRQDPGLGLRQIYYSMNVEVTDKGDVPEGYKVSRKEKRNFPLILESPSPNQTSLYFCASSSSREKLFFGSGTQLSVL.

V usage is TRBV4-1 and J usage is TRBJ2-3; D might be TRBD2 (5 bases). V lost 2 bases and J 2 bases, leaving 8 bases between the germline ends. The germline V gene has CDR1 MGHRA and CDR2 YSYEKL. CDR3 length: 14 residues. CDR3 bases: TGCGCCAGCAGCCAACGGGGTTTCACAGATACGCAGTATTTT. This codes for CASSQRGFTDTQYF.

This clonotype has only a few counts. The V gene is TRBV20-1, the J gene TRBJ2-1; TRBD2 might be the D (7 bases). Per germline, CDR1 DFQATT and CDR2 SNEGSKA (reference sequence). Between the trimmed V and J ends, which lost 6 bases and 6 bases, there was a span of 15 bases. This CDR3 region has 13 residues. This chain's CDR3 is CSARGAGTNEQFF. The CDR3 DNA follows: TGCAGTGCACGGGGGGCGGGGACCAATGAGCAGTTCTTC.

This clonotype has a count of ten or more. This chain joins TRBV5-1 and TRBJ2-1, with TRBD2 identical over 12 bases. V shed 0 bases and J 7 bases; nucleotides not matched to a gene: 2. The CDR3 is made up of 15 amino acids. Germline V gives CDR1 SGHRS, CDR2 YFSETQ. The CDR3 loop is CASSLGTSGINEQFF. The CDR3 DNA sequence: TGCGCCAGCAGCTTGGGGACTAGCGGGATTAATGAGCAGTTCTTC. The whole variable domain, remainder taken from reference TRBV5-1 and TRBJ2-1, is KAGVTQTPRYLIKTRGQQVTLSCSPISGHRSVSWYQQTPGQGLQFLFEYFSETQRNKGNFPGRFSGRQFSNSRSEMNVSTLELGDSALYLCASSLGTSGINEQFFGPGTRLTVL.

In its sample, this clonotype was seen a few times. The CDR3 DNA reads as TGTGCCAGCAGCCACTCTCGAGCGGGAGAGGAGACCCAGTACTTC. Translated, it gives CASSHSRAGEETQYF. V usage is TRBV12-3 or TRBV12-4 and J usage is TRBJ2-5, with 8 bases aligning to TRBD2. Losses at the gene ends were 6 bases for V and 5 bases for J; bases not matched to a gene: 11. The CDR3 has 15 amino acids.

In its sample, this clonotype was seen a few times. The V call is TRBV20-1, the J call TRBJ2-3; maybe TRBD1 (7 bases). CDR1 and CDR2 (germline): DFQATT, SNEGSKA (reference sequence). This CDR3 region has 15 residues. V lost 2 bases and J lost 11, with 23 bases in between. In nucleotides, the CDR3 is TGCAGTGCTAGAATGGTCGCGGGATCCGCAGGGGGGCAGTATTTT. Translation: CSARMVAGSAGGQYF.

This clonotype has only a few counts. The chain uses TRBV10-3 and TRBJ2-7, with no clear D. The CDR3 has 12 residues. Looked up from germline, CDR1 is ENHRY and CDR2 is SYGVKD. Trimming cost V 4 bases and J 4 bases, with 8 bases left between them. The CDR3, as DNA: TGTGCCATCAGTGCCCTAGGGTACGAGCAGTACTTC. Its protein product is CAISALGYEQYF.

The sample holds a few counts of this clonotype. This rearrangement joins TRBV7-9 to TRBJ1-2; D is unresolved. V lost 0 bases, J lost 4 bases, and 15 bases lay in between. The CDR3 is 16 residues long. Germline values: CDR1 SEHNR, CDR2 FQNEAQ (reference sequence). The CDR3 reads CASSLAIPASLYGYTF. The CDR3 region has the DNA TGTGCCAGCAGCTTAGCGATTCCCGCCAGCCTCTATGGCTACACCTTC.

This chain joins TRBV5-1 and TRBJ2-1, with D perhaps given as TRBD1 or TRBD2 (5 bases each). Between the trimmed V and J ends, which lost 2 bases and 8 bases, there was a span of 20 bases. The germline V gene encodes CDR1 SGHRS and CDR2 YFSETQ. The CDR3 spans 16 residues. CDR3 bases: TGCGCCAGCAGCTTTGGAGCCGGGACGCCCGTCGATGAGCAGTTCTTC. This encodes CASSFGAGTPVDEQFF.

A remark on this clonotype: Compared with germline, one end of the junction differs, possibly owing to a read error. This chain links TRBV4-2 with TRBJ2-4; no reliable D call. CDR1 and CDR2 from the germline V gene are LGHNA and YNFKEQ. CDR3 length: 14 amino acids. CDR3 region: CASSQVTAKNIQYF. The CDR3 coding sequence is TGTGCCAGCAGCCAAGTCACCGCCAAGAACATTCAGTACTTC.